These T cell receptor beta chains were read from a single sample in a study of vaccination and CD4 T cells after COVID-19. No antigen has been identified for these receptors. TCRdb analysed the PCR reads with MiXCR anew, one entry per CDR3 protein. Here the sample spans fewer than 25,000 distinct CDR3 sequences, 35% to 40% being singletons. The material sequenced was CD4+ T cells from blood, cultured in vitro, taken about 7 months after SARS-CoV-2 vaccination. The receptors were sampled from a human donor who had recovered from COVID-19. Each CDR3 is given with its conserved first and last residue. The order of the fields is J gene, clone size, D gene, V gene, CDR3 protein, CDR3 DNA. The D gene is left open where the match is weak. Clone size is given for some rows only: seen once, a few or many times, or a class if the clone is expanded.

j_gene: TRBJ2-7; abundance: few; d_gene: .; v_gene: TRBV6-1; CDR3aa: CASSEALRVQYF; CDR3nt: TGTGCCAGCAGTGAAGCCTTACGGGTGCAGTACTTC
j_gene: TRBJ2-1; abundance: .; d_gene: .; v_gene: TRBV6-5; CDR3aa: CASSYSIVASRFF; CDR3nt: TGTGCCAGCAGTTACTCGATAGTGGCCTCCCGGTTCTTC
j_gene: TRBJ2-6; abundance: .; d_gene: TRBD2; v_gene: TRBV6-2/TRBV6-3; CDR3aa: CASSLRTSGTGANVLTF; CDR3nt: TGTGCCAGCAGCCTACGGACTAGCGGGACTGGGGCCAACGTCCTGACTTTC
j_gene: TRBJ2-1; abundance: .; d_gene: TRBD1; v_gene: TRBV7-3; CDR3aa: CASSQRTGETEFF; CDR3nt: TGTGCCAGCAGCCAGAGGACAGGGGAAACCGAGTTCTTC
j_gene: TRBJ1-2; abundance: .; d_gene: TRBD1; v_gene: TRBV5-8; CDR3aa: CASSLGQDYYGYTF; CDR3nt: TGTGCCAGCAGCCTTGGACAGGACTACTATGGCTACACCTTC
j_gene: TRBJ2-5; abundance: .; d_gene: TRBD2; v_gene: TRBV5-4; CDR3aa: CASISKGGETQYF; CDR3nt: TGTGCCAGCATCTCGAAGGGAGGGGAGACCCAGTACTTC
j_gene: TRBJ1-2; abundance: .; d_gene: TRBD1; v_gene: TRBV20-1; CDR3aa: CSAPLFLQTGGGYGYTF; CDR3nt: TGCAGTGCTCCCCTGTTTCTACAAACAGGGGGCGGGTATGGCTACACCTTC
j_gene: TRBJ2-5; abundance: few; d_gene: .; v_gene: TRBV7-9; CDR3aa: CASSQELHYQETQYF; CDR3nt: TGTGCCAGCAGCCAAGAGCTCCACTACCAAGAGACCCAGTACTTC
j_gene: TRBJ2-4; abundance: .; d_gene: .; v_gene: TRBV20-1; CDR3aa: CSVGGLLGKNIQYF; CDR3nt: TGCAGTGTGGGGGGCCTGTTGGGCAAAAACATTCAGTACTTC
j_gene: TRBJ1-2; abundance: .; d_gene: TRBD1; v_gene: TRBV2; CDR3aa: CASRLQGATLNGYTF; CDR3nt: TGTGCCAGCAGGCTCCAGGGGGCGACCCTGAATGGCTACACCTTC
j_gene: TRBJ2-7; abundance: .; d_gene: .; v_gene: TRBV18; CDR3aa: CASSRDLSYEQYF; CDR3nt: TGTGCCAGCTCACGCGACCTATCTTACGAGCAGTACTTC
j_gene: TRBJ2-4; abundance: .; d_gene: .; v_gene: TRBV20-1; CDR3aa: CSARDLAKNIQYF; CDR3nt: TGCAGTGCTAGAGACCTAGCCAAAAACATTCAGTACTTC
j_gene: TRBJ2-5; abundance: .; d_gene: .; v_gene: TRBV20-1; CDR3aa: CSAGQYQETQYF; CDR3nt: TGCAGTGCTGGACAGTACCAAGAGACCCAGTACTTC
j_gene: TRBJ2-6; abundance: .; d_gene: .; v_gene: TRBV20-1; CDR3aa: CSARPDGSRSGANVLTF; CDR3nt: TGCAGTGCTAGACCGGACGGATCCAGGTCCGGGGCCAACGTCCTGACTTTC
j_gene: TRBJ2-5; abundance: .; d_gene: TRBD2; v_gene: TRBV5-4; CDR3aa: CASSLRGGLQETQYF; CDR3nt: TGTGCCAGCAGCTTGCGGGGGGGCCTCCAAGAGACCCAGTACTTC
j_gene: TRBJ1-1; abundance: .; d_gene: .; v_gene: TRBV6-1; CDR3aa: CASWRRNTEAFF; CDR3nt: TGTGCCAGCTGGAGGAGGAACACTGAAGCTTTCTTT
j_gene: TRBJ2-4; abundance: few; d_gene: .; v_gene: TRBV7-3; CDR3aa: CASSIGGENIQYF; CDR3nt: TGTGCCAGCAGCATAGGGGGGGAAAACATTCAGTACTTC
j_gene: TRBJ2-5; abundance: .; d_gene: .; v_gene: TRBV7-9; CDR3aa: CASGRAETQYF; CDR3nt: TGTGCCAGCGGCAGGGCGGAGACCCAGTACTTC
j_gene: TRBJ2-1; abundance: .; d_gene: .; v_gene: TRBV7-8; CDR3aa: CASSLFGRTSYNEQFF; CDR3nt: TGTGCCAGCAGCTTATTCGGGCGGACGTCTTACAATGAGCAGTTCTTC
j_gene: TRBJ2-7; abundance: few; d_gene: TRBD1; v_gene: TRBV11-3; CDR3aa: CASSNRDRTYEQYF; CDR3nt: TGTGCCAGCAGTAACCGGGACAGAACCTACGAGCAGTACTTC
j_gene: TRBJ1-1; abundance: .; d_gene: .; v_gene: TRBV6-1; CDR3aa: CASTRNVESEAFF; CDR3nt: TGTGCCAGCACCCGTAATGTGGAGTCTGAAGCTTTCTTT
j_gene: TRBJ1-6; abundance: .; d_gene: .; v_gene: TRBV6-1; CDR3aa: CASKIGQSPTPLHF; CDR3nt: TGTGCCAGCAAAATAGGACAGTCCCCCACACCCCTCCACTTT
j_gene: TRBJ1-2; abundance: .; d_gene: .; v_gene: TRBV6-1; CDR3aa: CASSEADRRRRGYTF; CDR3nt: TGTGCCAGCAGTGAAGCCGACAGGAGACGGCGTGGCTACACCTTC
j_gene: TRBJ2-3; abundance: .; d_gene: TRBD2; v_gene: TRBV20-1; CDR3aa: CSAGGGPDTQYF; CDR3nt: TGCAGTGCCGGCGGGGGGCCAGATACGCAGTATTTT
j_gene: TRBJ1-6; abundance: .; d_gene: .; v_gene: TRBV2; CDR3aa: CASSPRTATNSPLHF; CDR3nt: TGTGCCAGCAGCCCCCGGACAGCGACTAATTCACCCCTCCACTTT
j_gene: TRBJ1-1; abundance: .; d_gene: TRBD1; v_gene: TRBV7-9; CDR3aa: CASSVTGASNTEAFF; CDR3nt: TGTGCCAGCAGCGTCACAGGGGCCTCGAACACTGAAGCTTTCTTT
j_gene: TRBJ1-5; abundance: .; d_gene: .; v_gene: TRBV2; CDR3aa: CASSVIRDNQPQHF; CDR3nt: TGTGCCAGCAGTGTTATTAGAGACAATCAGCCCCAGCATTTT
j_gene: TRBJ2-3; abundance: .; d_gene: TRBD2; v_gene: TRBV11-2; CDR3aa: CASSPRDPQAGGTDTQYF; CDR3nt: TGTGCCAGCAGCCCCCGAGACCCGCAAGCGGGGGGCACAGATACGCAGTATTTT
j_gene: TRBJ2-7; abundance: few; d_gene: .; v_gene: TRBV7-2; CDR3aa: CASSLDRGSFYEQYF; CDR3nt: TGTGCCAGCAGCTTGGACCGGGGGTCCTTCTACGAGCAGTACTTC
j_gene: TRBJ1-2; abundance: .; d_gene: .; v_gene: TRBV20-1; CDR3aa: CSALLEGLPGYTF; CDR3nt: TGCAGTGCTTTATTAGAGGGGCTGCCAGGCTACACCTTC
j_gene: TRBJ1-2; abundance: few; d_gene: .; v_gene: TRBV20-1; CDR3aa: CSARERDPYGYTF; CDR3nt: TGCAGTGCTAGAGAGAGGGACCCCTATGGCTACACCTTC
j_gene: TRBJ1-1; abundance: .; d_gene: .; v_gene: TRBV25-1; CDR3aa: CASSESDSYTEAFF; CDR3nt: TGTGCCAGCAGTGAATCGGACAGCTACACTGAAGCTTTCTTT
j_gene: TRBJ2-5; abundance: .; d_gene: TRBD2; v_gene: TRBV2; CDR3aa: CASSGGLGDQETQYF; CDR3nt: TGTGCCAGCAGTGGAGGACTAGGTGACCAAGAGACCCAGTACTTC
j_gene: TRBJ2-1; abundance: once; d_gene: .; v_gene: TRBV5-4; CDR3aa: CASSSRTEINEQFF; CDR3nt: TGTGCCAGCAGCAGTCGGACAGAGATCAATGAGCAGTTCTTC
j_gene: TRBJ1-6; abundance: .; d_gene: .; v_gene: TRBV12-3/TRBV12-4; CDR3aa: CASSRPLSPLHF; CDR3nt: TGTGCCAGCAGCCGACCTTTATCACCCCTCCACTTT
j_gene: TRBJ2-7; abundance: .; d_gene: .; v_gene: TRBV11-2; CDR3aa: CASSSSGSEQYF; CDR3nt: TGTGCCAGCAGCTCCTCGGGAAGCGAGCAGTACTTC
j_gene: TRBJ2-1; abundance: .; d_gene: .; v_gene: TRBV6-2/TRBV6-3; CDR3aa: CASSYSMAYNEQFF; CDR3nt: TGTGCCAGCAGTTACTCGATGGCCTACAATGAGCAGTTCTTC
j_gene: TRBJ2-1; abundance: .; d_gene: TRBD2; v_gene: TRBV6-4; CDR3aa: CASSDNVVLANNSQFF; CDR3nt: TGTGCCAGCAGTGACAATGTAGTACTAGCGAATAACTCGCAGTTCTTC
j_gene: TRBJ2-5; abundance: few; d_gene: .; v_gene: TRBV24-1; CDR3aa: CATSDLGDGETQYF; CDR3nt: TGTGCCACCAGTGATTTGGGGGACGGGGAGACCCAGTACTTC
j_gene: TRBJ1-6; abundance: few; d_gene: .; v_gene: TRBV6-4; CDR3aa: CASYPTPPLHF; CDR3nt: TGTGCCAGCTACCCGACTCCACCCCTCCACTTT
j_gene: TRBJ1-6; abundance: few; d_gene: TRBD1; v_gene: TRBV7-9; CDR3aa: CASSLGTASSYNSPLHF; CDR3nt: TGTGCCAGCAGCCTCGGGACAGCGAGCTCCTATAATTCACCCCTCCACTTT
j_gene: TRBJ1-2; abundance: .; d_gene: TRBD1; v_gene: TRBV2; CDR3aa: CASSEGTGWSYGYTF; CDR3nt: TGTGCCAGCAGTGAAGGGACAGGATGGAGCTATGGCTACACCTTC
j_gene: TRBJ1-2; abundance: few; d_gene: .; v_gene: TRBV6-1; CDR3aa: CASRAGVPNYGYTF; CDR3nt: TGTGCCAGCAGGGCAGGGGTGCCTAACTATGGCTACACCTTC
j_gene: TRBJ1-6; abundance: .; d_gene: .; v_gene: TRBV25-1; CDR3aa: CASSEPPRHSPLHF; CDR3nt: TGTGCCAGCAGTGAACCTCCCCGTCATTCACCCCTCCACTTT
j_gene: TRBJ2-7; abundance: few; d_gene: .; v_gene: TRBV12-3/TRBV12-4; CDR3aa: CASSLGQIYYEQYF; CDR3nt: TGTGCCAGCAGTTTAGGACAGATCTACTACGAGCAGTACTTC
j_gene: TRBJ2-5; abundance: .; d_gene: TRBD2; v_gene: TRBV30; CDR3aa: CAWSVHGGIRETQYF; CDR3nt: TGTGCCTGGAGTGTACACGGGGGGATAAGGGAGACCCAGTACTTC
j_gene: TRBJ2-3; abundance: .; d_gene: TRBD2; v_gene: TRBV7-9; CDR3aa: CASSLELAGTDTQYF; CDR3nt: TGTGCCAGCAGCTTAGAGCTAGCGGGCACAGATACGCAGTATTTT
j_gene: TRBJ2-1; abundance: .; d_gene: .; v_gene: TRBV7-6; CDR3aa: CASSLGAGVYNEQFF; CDR3nt: TGTGCCAGCAGCTTAGGGGCAGGGGTTTACAATGAGCAGTTCTTC
j_gene: TRBJ2-2; abundance: .; d_gene: TRBD2; v_gene: TRBV7-8; CDR3aa: CASSSSSGPLNTGELFF; CDR3nt: TGTGCCAGCAGCTCTTCTAGCGGGCCGCTTAACACCGGGGAGCTGTTTTTT
j_gene: TRBJ2-5; abundance: few; d_gene: .; v_gene: TRBV7-3; CDR3aa: CASSRRAQETQYF; CDR3nt: TGTGCCAGCAGCCGGAGGGCCCAAGAGACCCAGTACTTC
j_gene: TRBJ1-1; abundance: .; d_gene: .; v_gene: TRBV30; CDR3aa: CAWSSPRRNTEAFF; CDR3nt: TGTGCCTGGAGCTCCCCTCGGAGGAACACTGAAGCTTTCTTT
j_gene: TRBJ2-1; abundance: few; d_gene: .; v_gene: TRBV24-1; CDR3aa: CATSDSLADYRAGYNEQFF; CDR3nt: TGTGCCACCAGTGATTCCCTCGCCGACTATCGGGCCGGGTACAATGAGCAGTTCTTC
j_gene: TRBJ2-1; abundance: .; d_gene: .; v_gene: TRBV20-1; CDR3aa: CSGSRASYNEQFF; CDR3nt: TGCAGTGGCTCTCGGGCCTCCTACAATGAGCAGTTCTTC
j_gene: TRBJ2-5; abundance: .; d_gene: .; v_gene: TRBV6-1; CDR3aa: CASRETGGRETQYF; CDR3nt: TGTGCCAGCAGGGAGACGGGGGGCAGGGAGACCCAGTACTTC
j_gene: TRBJ1-1; abundance: .; d_gene: .; v_gene: TRBV11-2; CDR3aa: CASSLAAGTEAFF; CDR3nt: TGTGCCAGCAGCTTAGCAGCCGGCACTGAAGCTTTCTTT
j_gene: TRBJ1-5; abundance: .; d_gene: TRBD1; v_gene: TRBV7-8; CDR3aa: CASSLAAGGQPQHF; CDR3nt: TGTGCCAGCAGCTTAGCGGCAGGGGGGCAGCCCCAGCATTTT
j_gene: TRBJ2-1; abundance: .; d_gene: TRBD2; v_gene: TRBV6-5; CDR3aa: CASSYSFSGGGEQFF; CDR3nt: TGTGCCAGCAGTTACTCGTTTAGCGGGGGGGGTGAGCAGTTCTTC
j_gene: TRBJ2-7; abundance: .; d_gene: .; v_gene: TRBV7-9; CDR3aa: CASSLVASYEQYF; CDR3nt: TGTGCCAGCAGCTTAGTGGCGTCCTACGAGCAGTACTTC